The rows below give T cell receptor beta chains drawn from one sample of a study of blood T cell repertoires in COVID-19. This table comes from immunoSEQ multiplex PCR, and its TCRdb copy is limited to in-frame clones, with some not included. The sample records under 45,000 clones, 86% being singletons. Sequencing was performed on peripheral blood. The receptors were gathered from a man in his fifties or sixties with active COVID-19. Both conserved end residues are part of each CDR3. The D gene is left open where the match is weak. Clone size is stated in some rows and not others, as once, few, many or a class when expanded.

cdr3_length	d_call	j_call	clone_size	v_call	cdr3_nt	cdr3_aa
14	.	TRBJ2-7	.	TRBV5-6	TGTGCCAGCAGTTTAGAGGGGGGGGCCTACGAGCAGTACTTC	CASSLEGGAYEQYF
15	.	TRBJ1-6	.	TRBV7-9	TGTGCCAGCAGCTTAGAGGGGGACGGTATGTGGCCCCTCCACTTT	CASSLEGDGMWPLHF
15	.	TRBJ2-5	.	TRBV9	TGTGCCAGCAGCGTAGTGGGACACTATCAAGAGACCCAGTACTTC	CASSVVGHYQETQYF
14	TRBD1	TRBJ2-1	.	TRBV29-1	TGCAGCGCCGCGAGACAGGGAGAGTACAATGAGCAGTTCTTC	CSAARQGEYNEQFF
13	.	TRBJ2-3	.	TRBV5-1	TGCGCCAGCAGCTCTGGAGAGGCAGATACGCAGTATTTT	CASSSGEADTQYF
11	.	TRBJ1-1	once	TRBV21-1	TGTGCCAGCAACCTGACTTCTGAAGCTTTCTTT	CASNLTSEAFF
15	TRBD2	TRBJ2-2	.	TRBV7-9	TGTGCCAGCAGCGTTGGACTAGCGAACACCGGGGAGCTGTTTTTT	CASSVGLANTGELFF
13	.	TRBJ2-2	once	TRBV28	TGTGCCAGCAGTCTCGTCGACACCGGGGAGCTGTTTTTT	CASSLVDTGELFF
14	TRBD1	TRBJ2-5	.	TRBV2	TGTGCCAGAACCGGGACAGGGAACAGGGAGACCCAGTACTTC	CARTGTGNRETQYF
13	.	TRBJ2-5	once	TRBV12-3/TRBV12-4	TGTGCCAGCAGGCCCCGACAGCAAGAGACCCAGTACTTC	CASRPRQQETQYF
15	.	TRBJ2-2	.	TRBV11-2	TGTGCCAGCAGCGCCGTTAGAGAAGCGGTCGGGGAGCTGTTTTTT	CASSAVREAVGELFF
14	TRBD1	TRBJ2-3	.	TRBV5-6	TGTGCCAGCAGTACTTGGACAGGGCTGAATACGCAGTATTTT	CASSTWTGLNTQYF
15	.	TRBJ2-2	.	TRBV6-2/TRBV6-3	TGTGCCAGCAGTTACCCCGACAGGAACACCGGGGAGCTGTTTTTT	CASSYPDRNTGELFF
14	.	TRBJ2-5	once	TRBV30	TGTGCCTGGACCCCCCAGGGGTTTCGAGAGACCCAGTACTTC	CAWTPQGFRETQYF
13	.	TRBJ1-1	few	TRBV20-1	TGCAGTGCTAGTACTGGGGAGGCGGGTGAAGCTTTCTTT	CSASTGEAGEAFF
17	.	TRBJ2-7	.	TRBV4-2	TGTGCCAGCAGCCAAGGAGGCGCGGGCGGTGGGTCCTACGAGCAGTACTTC	CASSQGGAGGGSYEQYF
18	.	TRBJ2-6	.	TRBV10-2	TGCGCCAGCAGTGAGTTTATGAGGGGGAACTCTGGGGCCAACGTCCTGACTTTC	CASSEFMRGNSGANVLTF
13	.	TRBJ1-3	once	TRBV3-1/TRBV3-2	TGTGCCAGCAGCCCCTACTCTGGAAACACCATATATTTT	CASSPYSGNTIYF
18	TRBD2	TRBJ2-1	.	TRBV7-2	TGTGCCAGCAGCTTCGAGTCCCCTTGGACTAGCGGATACAATGAGCAGTTCTTC	CASSFESPWTSGYNEQFF
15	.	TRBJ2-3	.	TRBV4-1	TGCGCCAGCAGCCGTATGGGACTCTCCACAGATACGCAGTATTTT	CASSRMGLSTDTQYF
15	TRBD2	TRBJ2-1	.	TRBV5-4	TGTGCCAGCAGCGCAGGGACTAGCGGGAGGGGAGAGCAGTTCTTC	CASSAGTSGRGEQFF
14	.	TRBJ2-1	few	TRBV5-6	TGTGCCACCCGGGGGGCTAGCTCCTACAATGAGCAGTTCTTC	CATRGASSYNEQFF
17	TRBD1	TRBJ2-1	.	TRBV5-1	TGCGCCAGCAGCTTACAACAACCGGGACAGGGGGAGAAGGTGCAGTTCTTC	CASSLQQPGQGEKVQFF
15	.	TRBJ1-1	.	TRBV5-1	TGCGCCAGCACCCAGGGAGGGTCGGGGTACACTGAAGCTTTCTTT	CASTQGGSGYTEAFF
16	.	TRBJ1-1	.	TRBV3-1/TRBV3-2	TGTGCCAGCAGCCAAGTCGGGGGGAGGGGAGACACTGAAGCTTTCTTT	CASSQVGGRGDTEAFF
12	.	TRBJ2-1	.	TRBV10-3	TGTGCCATCACCGCCCCTAGCGCTCAGCAGTTCTTC	CAITAPSAQQFF
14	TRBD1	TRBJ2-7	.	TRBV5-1	TGCGCCAGCACGGTCGGACAGGGAGGTTACGAGCAGTACTTC	CASTVGQGGYEQYF
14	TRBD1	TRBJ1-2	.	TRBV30	TGTGCCTGGAGTTCGACAGGGGAGGGGTATGGCTACACCTTC	CAWSSTGEGYGYTF
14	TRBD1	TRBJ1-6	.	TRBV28	TGTGCCAGCTCCGGCGGGACAGCTAATTCACCCCTCCACTTT	CASSGGTANSPLHF